The 25 T cell receptor beta chains presented below share a single source sample, sequenced in a study of beta chain features in type 1 diabetes. What these receptors recognize is not known. Study-wide results and limits: Across all four CD4+ subsets, people with type 1 diabetes showed modestly shorter TCRB CDR3s.

The authors reverse transcribed all of the isolated RNA, so sequencing captured expressed TCRB transcripts. Method: immunoSEQ multiplex PCR; TCRdb's copy keeps in-frame clones and lacks some. The data show 400,000 or so clones, with around 13% seen just once and roughly 0.0097% held by the top ten. Specimen: naive CD4+ T cells from blood. These receptors were obtained from a young woman with type 1 diabetes.

The rearrangement joins TRBV28 to TRBJ2-7; weak D call: TRBD1 (5 bases). This CDR3 has 15 amino acids. V dropped 3 bases and J dropped 0 bases, with 12 bases sitting between them. CDR1 is MDHEN, CDR2 SYDVKM, per germline. CDR3 protein: CASSFSTASSYEQYF. CDR3 sequence (DNA): TGTGCCAGCAGTTTCTCGACAGCGAGCTCCTACGAGCAGTACTTC.

The CDR3 DNA sequence: TGTGCCATCAGTGCACAGGGCGGGCAGTACTTC. It codes for CAISAQGGQYF. The chain recombines TRBV10-3 with TRBJ2-7, with D possibly being TRBD1 (6 bases). Per the germline V gene, CDR1 is ENHRY and CDR2 is SYGVKD. Trimming shortened V by 4 bases and J by 9 bases, and 10 bases separated the two germline ends. This CDR3 spans 11 amino acids.

A few counts support this clone. This sequence joins TRBV2 and TRBJ1-5, with D perhaps matching TRBD1 (6 bases). Germline V lookup: CDR1 SNHLY, CDR2 FYNNEI. This CDR3 spans 15 amino acids. The V gene lost 7 bases and the J gene lost 6 bases, with 19 bases spanning the gap. CDR3 region: CASTEATGQVQPQHF. CDR3 nucleotides: TGTGCCAGCACCGAAGCTACAGGGCAGGTTCAGCCCCAGCATTTT.

This clone has only a few counts. V and J are TRBV7-2 and TRBJ2-7; D is possibly TRBD1 (6 bases). V was clipped by 4 bases and J by 7 bases, with 14 bases between them. CDR1 and CDR2 from the germline V gene are SGHTA and FQGNSA. The CDR3 covers 13 residues. This CDR3 reads CASSSWTVSEQYF. In DNA form, the CDR3 reads TGTGCCAGCAGCTCCTGGACAGTCTCTGAGCAGTACTTC.

V usage is TRBV7-2 and J usage is TRBJ2-1; D not resolved. Per germline, CDR1 SGHTA and CDR2 FQGNSA. The CDR3 spans 12 residues. Trimming removed 5 bases from V and 9 bases from J, with 11 bases in between. The CDR3 sequence: CASSPYLSEQFF. In DNA form, the CDR3 reads TGTGCCAGCAGCCCGTATTTATCTGAGCAGTTCTTC.

This chain uses TRBV19 with TRBJ2-4, with D hard to call. Trimming pared 5 bases from V and 2 bases from J, leaving 16 bases between. CDR3 length: 16 residues. The germline gives CDR1 LNHDA, CDR2 SQIVND (reference sequence). CDR3 sequence (DNA): TGTGCCAGTAGTCAGACACCTCAATCGCCCAAAAACATTCAGTACTTC. Translation gives CASSQTPQSPKNIQYF.

This clone was recorded a few times. This sequence joins TRBV5-1 and TRBJ2-1; 7 bases fit TRBD1. With V trimmed by 4 bases and J by 9 bases, 4 bases remained unmatched. CDR1 is SGHRS, CDR2 YFSETQ, per germline. There are 12 residues in the CDR3. In nucleotides, the CDR3 is TGCGCCAGCAGCGTCACAGGGGTTGAGCAGTTCTTC. Its protein is CASSVTGVEQFF.

DNA of the CDR3: TGCAGCGTTAAGGGACAGCGTGAAGCTTTCTTT. Protein: CSVKGQREAFF. V usage is TRBV29-1 and J usage is TRBJ1-1; TRBD1 matches 7 bases. The CDR3 is 11 amino acids. The germline CDR1 and CDR2 sequences are SQVTM and ANQGSEA. V shed 5 bases and J 7 bases; nucleotides not matched to a gene: 4.

The V and J genes are TRBV28 and TRBJ2-1; D is possibly TRBD2 (6 bases). With 5 bases removed from V and 7 bases from J, the gap between germline ends came to 12 bases. CDR3 length equals 13 residues. Germline-derived CDR1 and CDR2 are MDHEN and SYDVKM. CDR3 sequence reads: CASSGGRSNEQFF. In DNA, the CDR3 is TGTGCCAGCAGTGGAGGGAGAAGTAATGAGCAGTTCTTC.

This chain connects TRBV19 to TRBJ2-7; TRBD1 agrees at 10 bases. V lost 5 bases, J lost 2 bases, and 9 bases stayed unmatched. The V gene's germline CDR1 is LNHDA and CDR2 SQIVND (reference sequence). This CDR3 comprises 16 residues. The CDR3 is CASSPRQGAAAYEQYF. CDR3 DNA: TGTGCCAGTAGTCCGAGACAGGGGGCGGCCGCCTACGAGCAGTACTTC.

The rearrangement links TRBV7-2 to TRBJ2-5, with no clear D. Germline V gives CDR1 SGHTA, CDR2 FQGNSA. The CDR3 is made up of 15 amino acids. Trimming pared 1 base from V and 4 bases from J, leaving 13 bases between. The CDR3: CASSLVLVASETQYF. DNA of the CDR3: TGTGCCAGCAGCTTAGTCCTGGTAGCCTCAGAGACCCAGTACTTC.

V gene TRBV19 combines with J gene TRBJ2-3; 11 positions agree with TRBD2. V was pared by 11 bases and J by 5 bases, with 6 bases of the junction left unmatched. The length of the CDR3 is 13 residues. Germline-derived CDR1 and CDR2 are LNHDA and SQIVND (reference sequence). The CDR3 loop is CASLAGEIDTQYF. CDR3 DNA sequence: TGTGCCTCACTAGCGGGAGAAATAGATACGCAGTATTTT.

The rearrangement joins TRBV6-5 to TRBJ2-7; no firm D call. CDR1 is MNHEY and CDR2 is SVGAGI in the germline V gene. The CDR3 runs to 15 residues. Deletions cut 5 bases from V and 2 bases from J, with 16 bases between. CDR3 sequence (DNA): TGTGCCAGCAGTGTCGGGTCAGACCTACCCTACGAGCAGTACTTC. As protein: CASSVGSDLPYEQYF.

This clone was detected only a few times. This chain uses TRBV5-4 with TRBJ2-1, with D perhaps matching TRBD2 (5 bases). V was cut by 3 bases and J by 8 bases, with 15 bases left in between. The germline gives CDR1 SGHNT, CDR2 YYREEE (reference sequence). This CDR3 contains 14 residues. DNA for the CDR3: TGTGCCAGCAGCTCACCCTCCGAGGGCCATGAGCAGTTCTTC. It yields the protein CASSSPSEGHEQFF.

This clone was detected only a few times. This chain connects TRBV9 to TRBJ1-3, with TRBD1 matching over 7 bases. The J segment lost 0 bases and the V segment lost 4 bases, leaving 4 bases of the junction unmatched. CDR1 and CDR2 (germline): SGDLS, YYNGEE. The CDR3 sequence is 15 residues long. CDR3 region: CASSLGTVSGNTIYF. As DNA, the CDR3 is TGTGCCAGCAGCCTCGGGACAGTCTCTGGAAACACCATATATTTT.

The rearrangement uses TRBV19 and TRBJ1-5; unclear D gene. The CDR3 is made up of 15 amino acids. CDR1 and CDR2 (germline): LNHDA, SQIVND (reference sequence). V lost 6 bases and J lost 3, with 15 bases in between. CDR3 region: CASRTLEGLNQPQHF. CDR3 in DNA: TGTGCCAGTAGAACTCTTGAGGGCCTCAATCAGCCCCAGCATTTT.

V gene TRBV6-1 combines with J gene TRBJ1-2; D is uncertain. The CDR3 is made up of 15 amino acids. Germline loops: CDR1 MNHNS, CDR2 SASEGT. V was trimmed by 7 bases and J by 8 bases, leaving 23 bases between them. CDR3 region: CASNHGSRSIGGYTF. For the CDR3, the DNA is TGTGCCAGCAACCACGGCAGCCGAAGTATCGGGGGCTACACCTTC.

The chain employs TRBV14 and TRBJ2-2; D may be TRBD1 (6 bases). V lost 4 bases, J lost 5 bases, and 11 bases lay in between. This CDR3 is built from 14 residues. The V gene's germline CDR1 is SGHDN and CDR2 FVKESK. The CDR3, as DNA: TGTGCCAGCAGCCTTAACAGGGTAACCGGGGAGCTGTTTTTT. Residues: CASSLNRVTGELFF.

In this sample, this clone turned up a few times. The chain's CDR3 is CASSYQGSPYNEQFF. The CDR3, as DNA: TGTGCCAGCAGCTATCAGGGTTCGCCCTACAATGAGCAGTTCTTC. The J gene is TRBJ2-1, the V gene TRBV9; maybe TRBD1 (5 bases). Trimming took 4 bases from V and 2 from J, leaving 13 bases between them. Germline V gene sequence: CDR1 SGDLS, CDR2 YYNGEE. The CDR3 is 15 amino acids.

This chain connects TRBV6-5 to TRBJ2-6; unclear D gene. Trimming stripped 5 bases from V and 4 bases from J, with 9 bases between. CDR1 and CDR2 from the germline V gene are MNHEY and SVGAGI. The CDR3 totals 14 residues. In DNA form, the CDR3 reads TGTGCCAGCAGTCCTAGTGCCGGGGCCAACGTCCTGACTTTC. This encodes CASSPSAGANVLTF.

The gene calls are TRBV19 and TRBJ2-7; tentative D call: TRBD2 (5 bases). The V end was cut by 11 bases, the J end by 0 bases, with 20 bases between. The CDR3 is 15 residues long. Germline assignment: CDR1 LNHDA and CDR2 SQIVND (reference sequence). In DNA form, the CDR3 reads TGTGCCTCAAGGGATCCGGGAAAAGTCTCCTACGAGCAGTACTTC. Its translation: CASRDPGKVSYEQYF.

This chain links TRBV11-3 with TRBJ1-5; the D gene is possibly TRBD1 (6 bases). This CDR3 has 15 amino acids. Trimming shortened V by 5 bases and J by 2 bases, and 13 bases separated the two germline ends. Germline lookup yields CDR1 SGHNT and CDR2 YENEEA. The CDR3 DNA sequence: TGTGCCAGCAGCGAGGGGGGGCCGGGCAATCAGCCCCAGCATTTT. It codes for CASSEGGPGNQPQHF.

This chain uses TRBV4-2 with TRBJ1-2, with D possibly TRBD1 on 5 matching bases. Trimming pared 0 bases from V and 6 bases from J, leaving 11 bases between. The germline gives CDR1 LGHNA, CDR2 YNFKEQ. This CDR3 has 14 amino acids. As DNA, the CDR3 is TGTGCCAGCAGCCAAGACCTAGGGGCGGATGGCTACACCTTC. Amino acids: CASSQDLGADGYTF.

This sequence joins TRBV30 and TRBJ1-1, with TRBD1 as a possible D gene (6 bases). Germline V gene data show CDR1 as GTSNPN and CDR2 as SVGIG (reference sequence). Trimming shortened V by 5 bases and J by 6 bases, and 13 bases separated the two germline ends. This CDR3 has 12 residues. CDR3 region: CAWSGVAAEAFF. CDR3 bases: TGTGCCTGGTCAGGGGTAGCTGCTGAAGCTTTCTTT.

This clone was seen a few times. This chain joins TRBV14 and TRBJ2-5, with D tentatively TRBD1 (5 bases). From germline, CDR1 is SGHDN and CDR2 FVKESK. The germline V and J ends were trimmed by 1 base and 3 bases, with 9 bases remaining between them. The CDR3 extends over 14 amino acids. For the CDR3, the DNA is TGTGCCAGCAGCCAAGCGACAGTTGAAGAGACCCAGTACTTC. It is translated as CASSQATVEETQYF.